The next 23 T cell receptor beta chains were all read from a single sample in a study of blood T cells in healthy people across ages. Through a sample-barcoded 5' primer and a J-beta primer mix, a second PCR was run for roughly 6 to 12 cycles. Each CDR3 protein gets one entry after TCRdb re-called the 5' RACE reads with MiXCR. Here the sample spans 760,000 or so distinct CDR3 sequences, around a quarter being singletons. In addition, the sample was reused for a study of T cells of mothers and their children.

The sample was blood. The source is a boy aged 10-17 years in good health.

This chain connects TRBV28 to TRBJ1-2; D is undetermined. Trimming shortened V by 1 base and J by 5 bases, and 8 bases separated the two germline ends. The CDR3 spans 13 residues. The V gene's germline CDR1 is MDHEN and CDR2 SYDVKM. Written as DNA, the CDR3 is TGTGCCAGCAGTTTATCCCCCGAGTATGGCTACACCTTC. It codes for CASSLSPEYGYTF.

The genes are TRBV9 and TRBJ2-1; the D gene is possibly TRBD2 (5 bases). The CDR3 runs 14 residues. Germline CDR1 is SGDLS and CDR2 is YYNGEE. V was clipped by 3 bases and J by 4 bases, with 11 bases between them. Here the CDR3 reads CASSAAGLYNEQFF. In DNA form, the CDR3 reads TGTGCCAGCAGCGCGGCCGGACTGTACAATGAGCAGTTCTTC.

This clonotype appeared many times. The chain uses TRBV6-1 and TRBJ1-3; no firm D call. Deletions cut 7 bases from V and 0 bases from J, with 19 bases between. The CDR3 is made up of 17 amino acids. Germline values: CDR1 MNHNS, CDR2 SASEGT. CDR3 protein: CASIPPGGPSSGNTIYF. In nucleotides, the CDR3 is TGTGCCAGCATCCCGCCAGGCGGACCGTCCTCTGGAAACACCATATATTTT.

This clonotype was counted between two and nine times. The V gene is TRBV29-1, the J gene TRBJ2-4; TRBD1 matches 8 bases. With 6 bases clipped from V and 1 base from J, the junction kept 8 bases outside the gene matches. The germline V gene has CDR1 SQVTM and CDR2 ANQGSEA. This CDR3 has 15 amino acids. In DNA form, the CDR3 reads TGCAGCGTGGTCGTGGACAGGGTTGCCAAAAACATTCAGTACTTC. This encodes CSVVVDRVAKNIQYF. The whole variable domain, filled in from reference TRBV29-1 and TRBJ2-4, reads SAVISQKPSRDICQRGTSLTIQCQVDSQVTMMFWYRQQPGQSLTLIATANQGSEATYESGFVIDKFPISRPNLTFSTLTVSNMSPEDSSIYLCSVVVDRVAKNIQYFGAGTRLSVL.

The chain uses TRBV12-3 or TRBV12-4 and TRBJ1-2; TRBD1 might be the D (5 bases). With 1 base removed from V and 9 bases from J, the gap between germline ends came to 9 bases. The CDR3 sequence is 12 residues long. CDR3 protein: CASSLVGGSYTF. The CDR3 DNA is TGTGCCAGCAGTTTAGTTGGGGGAAGCTACACCTTC.

This clonotype was observed many times. This chain links TRBV3-1 with TRBJ2-3; 9 nucleotides match TRBD2. The CDR3 length is 16 residues. The germline V gene has CDR1 LGHDT and CDR2 YNNKEL (reference sequence). Unmatched junction bases numbered 7, after V lost 4 bases and J lost 2 bases. CDR3 nucleotide sequence: TGTGCCAGCAGCCTCCAGCGGGAGGTTGTCACAGATACGCAGTATTTT. Translated, it gives CASSLQREVVTDTQYF.

The chain carries TRBV9 and TRBJ1-2; D is unresolved. This CDR3 region has 14 residues. Germline V gene sequence: CDR1 SGDLS, CDR2 YYNGEE. V gave up 0 bases and J gave up 4 bases, with 10 bases separating them. The CDR3 DNA reads TGTGCCAGCAGCGTAGCTATCAAAAGCTATGGCTACACCTTC. Its translation is CASSVAIKSYGYTF.

This clonotype has only a few counts. The genes are TRBV4-2 and TRBJ2-7; D possibly corresponds to TRBD2 (6 bases). The germline CDR1 and CDR2 sequences are LGHNA and YNFKEQ. CDR3 length equals 15 residues. V was clipped by 0 bases and J by 2 bases, with 11 bases between them. In nucleotides, the CDR3 is TGTGCCAGCAGCCAAGAAGCAGCGGGCGCCTACGAGCAGTACTTC. Protein product: CASSQEAAGAYEQYF.

The CDR3 region is CASSLEAGRVNEQFF. CDR3 coding DNA: TGTGCCAGCAGCTTGGAGGCGGGAAGAGTCAATGAGCAGTTCTTC. The rearrangement joins TRBV5-6 to TRBJ2-1; weak D call: TRBD2 (6 bases). The CDR3 extends over 15 amino acids. The V end was cut by 0 bases, the J end by 6 bases, with 13 bases between. Germline values: CDR1 SGHDT, CDR2 YYEEEE.

This clonotype was found a few times. This chain links TRBV28 with TRBJ2-5; TRBD1 agrees at 7 bases. Germline values: CDR1 MDHEN, CDR2 SYDVKM. The CDR3 spans 13 residues. After removal of 6 bases from V and 7 bases from J, the junction contained 8 bases not matched to a gene. The DNA for the CDR3 is TGTGCCAGCAGAGGGGGCCTCGCCGGGACCCAGTACTTC. It translates to CASRGGLAGTQYF.

V and J are TRBV20-1 and TRBJ2-1, with TRBD2 matching over 12 bases. J was trimmed by 6 bases and V by 6 bases; bases with no gene match: 3. The germline CDR1 and CDR2 sequences are DFQATT and SNEGSKA (reference sequence). The CDR3 extends over 13 amino acids. CDR3 DNA sequence: TGCAGTGCCGGACTAGCGGGAAGCAATGAGCAGTTCTTC. The encoded protein is CSAGLAGSNEQFF.

This sequence joins TRBV7-2 and TRBJ1-5; D remains ambiguous. Germline values: CDR1 SGHTA, CDR2 FQGNSA. CDR3 length equals 12 residues. Trimming left V 8 bases short and J 1 base short, with 6 bases between. DNA for the CDR3: TGTGCCAGCGGGAGGAGCAATCAGCCCCAGCATTTT. It specifies CASGRSNQPQHF.

The V and J genes are TRBV5-1 and TRBJ2-1, with 7 bases that match TRBD2. CDR3 length equals 13 residues. Germline V gene lookup returns CDR1 SGHRS and CDR2 YFSETQ. Losses at the gene ends were 5 bases for V and 5 bases for J; bases not matched to a gene: 4. DNA for the CDR3: TGCGCCAGCAGTGGGGACTATGACAATGAGCAGTTCTTC. Translated: CASSGDYDNEQFF.

This chain links TRBV20-1 with TRBJ2-2; 11 bases are a match to TRBD2. The CDR3 is 18 residues long. After removal of 1 base from V and 3 bases from J, the junction contained 10 bases not matched to a gene. Germline V CDR1 and CDR2: DFQATT, SNEGSKA (reference sequence). CDR3 region: CSARARPTSGRYTGELFF. CDR3 in DNA: TGCAGTGCTAGAGCCAGACCTACTAGCGGGAGATACACCGGGGAGCTGTTTTTT.

The J gene is TRBJ2-1, the V gene TRBV12-3 or TRBV12-4; D is unresolved. The J call may be mistaken, given a closer DNA end match to TRBJ2-7. This CDR3 spans 13 amino acids. In DNA form, the CDR3 reads TGTGCCAGCAGTTTCGAGGACCCCTACGAGCAGTACTTC. This gives the protein CASSFEDPYEQYF.

This clonotype appeared a few times. DNA for the CDR3: TGTGCCAGCAGCGTAGCTTACGGGAACTCCTACGAGCAGTACTTC. Protein: CASSVAYGNSYEQYF. The chain is built from TRBV9 and TRBJ2-5; maybe TRBD2 (5 bases). The DNA end favors TRBJ2-7, so the J call may be wrong. CDR3 length: 15 amino acids. Germline CDR1 is SGDLS and CDR2 is YYNGEE.

Written as DNA, the CDR3 is TGCGCCAGCAGCCAAGGGGCCCAGACCTACGAGCAGTACTTC. Translated, it gives CASSQGAQTYEQYF. The rearrangement links TRBV4-3 to TRBJ2-7, with D unresolved. Germline CDR1 and CDR2: LGHNA and YSLEER. V lost 1 base and J lost 2, with 9 bases in between. This CDR3 comprises 14 residues.

V gene TRBV20-1 combines with J gene TRBJ2-7; 8 bases are shared with TRBD2. Trimming took 6 bases from V and 0 from J; bases not matched to a gene: 7. Germline V gene sequence: CDR1 DFQATT, CDR2 SNEGSKA (reference sequence). The CDR3 totals 14 residues. DNA of the CDR3: TGCAGTGCCCAGCGGGAGTCCTCCTCCTACGAGCAGTACTTC. Residues: CSAQRESSSYEQYF.

This clonotype has at least ten counts. The genes are TRBV12-3 or TRBV12-4 and TRBJ2-1; 9 bases are shared with TRBD2. V gave up 6 bases and J gave up 0 bases; unmatched junction bases: 3. The CDR3 runs 15 residues. The CDR3 sequence is CASSLSGGSYNEQFF. The CDR3 DNA sequence: TGTGCCAGCAGCCTTAGCGGGGGCTCCTACAATGAGCAGTTCTTC.

This clonotype was seen only a few times. The gene calls are TRBV11-3 and TRBJ2-2; perhaps TRBD1 as D (6 bases). The CDR3 extends over 14 amino acids. The V and J ends lost 6 bases and 5 bases respectively, with 13 bases between them. Germline loops: CDR1 SGHNT, CDR2 YENEEA. The DNA for the CDR3 is TGTGCCAGCAGTCAATACAGGGTTACCGGGGAGCTGTTTTTT. It translates to CASSQYRVTGELFF.

The chain joins TRBV5-6 to TRBJ1-5, with D perhaps matching TRBD1 (5 bases). The CDR3 is 15 amino acids. V was pared by 0 bases and J by 0 bases, with 7 bases between. Germline-derived CDR1 and CDR2 are SGHDT and YYEEEE. This CDR3 reads CASSLGQFSNQPQHF. CDR3 DNA: TGTGCCAGCAGCTTGGGACAGTTTAGCAATCAGCCCCAGCATTTT.

This clonotype came up a few times. V and J are TRBV5-1 and TRBJ2-5, with D possibly being TRBD1 or TRBD2 (6 bases each). V gave up 2 bases and J gave up 5 bases, with 16 bases separating them. From germline, CDR1 is SGHRS and CDR2 YFSETQ. The CDR3 totals 15 residues. The CDR3 DNA reads as TGCGCCAGCAGCTTCGCCTGGGGGGCGCAGGAGACCCAGTACTTC. Residues: CASSFAWGAQETQYF.

This chain joins TRBV7-2 and TRBJ1-6; perhaps TRBD1 as D (5 bases). Trimming shortened V by 5 bases and J by 9 bases, and 23 bases separated the two germline ends. Germline V gene data show CDR1 as SGHTA and CDR2 as FQGNSA. The CDR3 covers 17 residues. The CDR3 DNA sequence: TGTGCCAGCAGCCCAAACCTCGGGGGGGGACTTGGTTCACCCCTCCACTTT. This gives the protein CASSPNLGGGLGSPLHF.